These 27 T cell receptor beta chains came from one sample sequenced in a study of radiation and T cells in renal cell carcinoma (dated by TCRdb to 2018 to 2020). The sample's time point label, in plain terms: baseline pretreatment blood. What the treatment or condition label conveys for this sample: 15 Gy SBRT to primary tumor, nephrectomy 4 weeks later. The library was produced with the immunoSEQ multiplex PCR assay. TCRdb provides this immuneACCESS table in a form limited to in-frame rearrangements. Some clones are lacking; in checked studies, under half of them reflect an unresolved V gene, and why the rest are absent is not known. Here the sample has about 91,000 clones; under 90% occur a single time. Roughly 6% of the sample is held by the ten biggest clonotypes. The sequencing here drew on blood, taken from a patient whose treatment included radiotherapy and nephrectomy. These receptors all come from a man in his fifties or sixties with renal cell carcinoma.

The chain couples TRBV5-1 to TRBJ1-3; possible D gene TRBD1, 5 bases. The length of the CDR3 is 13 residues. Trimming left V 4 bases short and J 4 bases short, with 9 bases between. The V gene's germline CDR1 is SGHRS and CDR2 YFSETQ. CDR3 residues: CASSVDTGNTIYF. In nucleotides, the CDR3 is TGCGCCAGCAGCGTGGACACAGGAAACACCATATATTTT.

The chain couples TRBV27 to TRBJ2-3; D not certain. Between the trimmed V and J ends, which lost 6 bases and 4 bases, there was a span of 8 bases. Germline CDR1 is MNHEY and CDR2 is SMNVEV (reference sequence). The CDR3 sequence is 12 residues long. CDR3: CASSRPPDTQYF. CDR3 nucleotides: TGTGCCAGCAGCCGCCCCCCAGATACGCAGTATTTT.

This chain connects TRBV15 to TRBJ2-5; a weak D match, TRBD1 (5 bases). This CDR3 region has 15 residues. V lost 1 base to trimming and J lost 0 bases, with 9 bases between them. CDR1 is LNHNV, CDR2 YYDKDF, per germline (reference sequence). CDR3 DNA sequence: TGTGCCACCAGCAGAGGCCTGACAGACCAAGAGACCCAGTACTTC. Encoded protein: CATSRGLTDQETQYF.

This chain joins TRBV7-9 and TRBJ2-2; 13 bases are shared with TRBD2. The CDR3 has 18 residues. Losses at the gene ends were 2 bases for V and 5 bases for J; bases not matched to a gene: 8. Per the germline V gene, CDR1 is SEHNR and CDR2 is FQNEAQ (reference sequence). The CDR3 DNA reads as TGTGCCAGCAGCTTACAGATCGGACTAGCGGGAGAGACCGGGGAGCTGTTTTTT. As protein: CASSLQIGLAGETGELFF.

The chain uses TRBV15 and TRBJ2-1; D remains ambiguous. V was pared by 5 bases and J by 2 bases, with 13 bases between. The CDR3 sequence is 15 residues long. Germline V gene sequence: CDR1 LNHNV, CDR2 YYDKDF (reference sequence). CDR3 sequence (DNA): TGTGCCACCAGCGCAAGGTCGTCTCCCTACAATGAGCAGTTCTTC. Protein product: CATSARSSPYNEQFF.

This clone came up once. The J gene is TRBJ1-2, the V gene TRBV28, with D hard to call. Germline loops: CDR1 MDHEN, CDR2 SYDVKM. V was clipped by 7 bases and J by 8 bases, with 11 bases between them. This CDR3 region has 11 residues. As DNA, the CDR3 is TGTGCCAGCACCCATATTGTCGGCTACACCTTC. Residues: CASTHIVGYTF.

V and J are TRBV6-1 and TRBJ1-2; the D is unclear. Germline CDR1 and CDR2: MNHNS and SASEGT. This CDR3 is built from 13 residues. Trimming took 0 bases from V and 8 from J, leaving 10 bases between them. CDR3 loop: CASSEATVGGYTF. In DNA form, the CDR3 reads TGTGCCAGCAGTGAAGCTACAGTAGGCGGCTACACCTTC.

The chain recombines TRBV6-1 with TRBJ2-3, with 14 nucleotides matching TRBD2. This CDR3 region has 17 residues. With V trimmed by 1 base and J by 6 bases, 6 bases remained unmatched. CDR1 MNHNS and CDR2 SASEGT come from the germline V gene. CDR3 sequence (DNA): TGTGCCAGCAGTGAAGATCGACTAGCGGGAGGGCAGGATACGCAGTATTTT. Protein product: CASSEDRLAGGQDTQYF.

Written as DNA, the CDR3 is TGTGCCAGCAGTTACTTAGGGGATAGTAACACCGGGGAGCTGTTTTTT. Its protein product is CASSYLGDSNTGELFF. This chain links TRBV6-6 with TRBJ2-2, with D tentatively TRBD1 (5 bases). V lost 1 base, J lost 2 bases, and 11 bases lay in between. The CDR3 is made up of 16 amino acids. Germline V CDR1 and CDR2: MNHNY, SVGAGI (reference sequence).

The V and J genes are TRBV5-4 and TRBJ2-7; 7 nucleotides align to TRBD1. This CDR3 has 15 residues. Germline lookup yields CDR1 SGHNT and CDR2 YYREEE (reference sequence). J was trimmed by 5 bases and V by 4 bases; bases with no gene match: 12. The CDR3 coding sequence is TGTGCCAGCAGCGACCGGACAGGAAGCGTCGACGAGCAGTACTTC. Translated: CASSDRTGSVDEQYF.

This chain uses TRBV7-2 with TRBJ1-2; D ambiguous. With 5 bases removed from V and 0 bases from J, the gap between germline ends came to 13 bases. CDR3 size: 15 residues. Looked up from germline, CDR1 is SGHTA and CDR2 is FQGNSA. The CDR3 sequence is CASSDQGRANYGYTF. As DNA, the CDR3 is TGTGCCAGCAGCGACCAAGGGCGAGCTAACTATGGCTACACCTTC.

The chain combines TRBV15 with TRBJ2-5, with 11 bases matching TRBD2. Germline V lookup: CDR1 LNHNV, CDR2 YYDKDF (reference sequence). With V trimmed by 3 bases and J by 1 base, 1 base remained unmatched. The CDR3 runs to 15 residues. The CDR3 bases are TGTGCCACCAGCAGCGGACTAGCGGGCCAAGAGACCCAGTACTTC. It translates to CATSSGLAGQETQYF.

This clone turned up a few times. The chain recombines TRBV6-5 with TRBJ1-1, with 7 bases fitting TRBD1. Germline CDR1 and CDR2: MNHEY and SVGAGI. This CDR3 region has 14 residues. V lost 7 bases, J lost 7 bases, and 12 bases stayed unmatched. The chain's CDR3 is CASNLDREGGEAFF. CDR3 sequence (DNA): TGTGCCAGCAACCTAGACAGGGAAGGGGGTGAAGCTTTCTTT.

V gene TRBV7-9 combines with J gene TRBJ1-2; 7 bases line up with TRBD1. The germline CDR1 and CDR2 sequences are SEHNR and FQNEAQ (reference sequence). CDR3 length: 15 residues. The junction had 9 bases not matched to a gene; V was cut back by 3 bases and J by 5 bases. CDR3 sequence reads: CASSFFDGTAYGYTF. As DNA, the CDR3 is TGTGCCAGCAGCTTCTTCGACGGGACAGCTTATGGCTACACCTTC.

The CDR3 reads CASSSSFGKEKLFF. In DNA form, the CDR3 reads TGTGCCAGCAGTTCCAGTTTCGGGAAGGAAAAACTGTTTTTT. The chain is built from TRBV6-5 and TRBJ1-4; D is unclear. Germline V gives CDR1 MNHEY, CDR2 SVGAGI. The CDR3 spans 14 residues. V shed 4 bases and J shed 8 bases, with 14 bases lying between them.

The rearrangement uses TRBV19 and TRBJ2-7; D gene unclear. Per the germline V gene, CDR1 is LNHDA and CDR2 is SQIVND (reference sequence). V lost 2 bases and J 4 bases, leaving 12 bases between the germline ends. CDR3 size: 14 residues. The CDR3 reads CASSITPQTYEQYF. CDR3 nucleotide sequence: TGTGCCAGTAGTATAACCCCTCAGACGTACGAGCAGTACTTC.

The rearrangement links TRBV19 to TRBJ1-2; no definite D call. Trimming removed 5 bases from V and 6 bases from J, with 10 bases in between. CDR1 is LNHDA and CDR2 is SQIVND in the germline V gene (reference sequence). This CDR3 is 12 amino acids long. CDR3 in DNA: TGTGCCAGTAGTGACATCGGGGATGGCTACACCTTC. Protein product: CASSDIGDGYTF.

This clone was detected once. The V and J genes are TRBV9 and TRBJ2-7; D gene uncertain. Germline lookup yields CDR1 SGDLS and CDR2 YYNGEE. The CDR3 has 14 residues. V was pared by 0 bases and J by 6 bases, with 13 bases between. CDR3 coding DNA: TGTGCCAGCAGCGTAGATTGGGGTCAAGGCGAGCAGTACTTC. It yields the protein CASSVDWGQGEQYF.

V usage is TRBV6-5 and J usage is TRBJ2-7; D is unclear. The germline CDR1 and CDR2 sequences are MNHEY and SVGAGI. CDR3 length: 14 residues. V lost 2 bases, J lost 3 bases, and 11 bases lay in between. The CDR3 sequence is CASSYRASYYEQYF. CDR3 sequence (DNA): TGTGCCAGCAGTTACAGGGCGAGTTACTACGAGCAGTACTTC.

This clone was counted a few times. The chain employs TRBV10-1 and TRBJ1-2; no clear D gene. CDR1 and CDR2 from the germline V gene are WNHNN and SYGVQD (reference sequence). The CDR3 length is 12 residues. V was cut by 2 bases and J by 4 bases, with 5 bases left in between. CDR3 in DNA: TGCGCCAGCAGTGAGACGGGCTATGGCTACACCTTC. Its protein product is CASSETGYGYTF.

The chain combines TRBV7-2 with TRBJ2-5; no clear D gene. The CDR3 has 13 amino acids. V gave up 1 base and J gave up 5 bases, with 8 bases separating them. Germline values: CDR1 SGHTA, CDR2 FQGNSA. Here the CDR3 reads CASSLVRSETQYF. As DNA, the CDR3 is TGTGCCAGCAGCTTAGTCCGTTCCGAGACCCAGTACTTC.

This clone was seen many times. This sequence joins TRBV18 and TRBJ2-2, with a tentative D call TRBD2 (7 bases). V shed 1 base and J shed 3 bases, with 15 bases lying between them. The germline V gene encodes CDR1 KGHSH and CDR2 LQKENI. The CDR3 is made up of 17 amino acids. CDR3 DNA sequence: TGTGCCAGCTCACCACGGGGGGGCCGGACTTACACCGGGGAGCTGTTTTTT. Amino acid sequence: CASSPRGGRTYTGELFF.

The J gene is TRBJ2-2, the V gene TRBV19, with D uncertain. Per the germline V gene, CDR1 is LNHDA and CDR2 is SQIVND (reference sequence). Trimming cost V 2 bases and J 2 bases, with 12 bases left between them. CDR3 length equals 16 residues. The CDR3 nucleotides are TGTGCCAGTAGTATACTACGGAGCCTTAACACCGGGGAGCTGTTTTTT. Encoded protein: CASSILRSLNTGELFF.

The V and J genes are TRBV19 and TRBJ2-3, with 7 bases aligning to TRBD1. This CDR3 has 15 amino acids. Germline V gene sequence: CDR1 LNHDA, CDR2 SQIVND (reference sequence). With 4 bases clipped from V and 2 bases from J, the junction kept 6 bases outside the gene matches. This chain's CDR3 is CASSTRQGSTDTQYF. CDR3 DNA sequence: TGTGCCAGTAGTACCCGACAGGGCTCCACAGATACGCAGTATTTT.

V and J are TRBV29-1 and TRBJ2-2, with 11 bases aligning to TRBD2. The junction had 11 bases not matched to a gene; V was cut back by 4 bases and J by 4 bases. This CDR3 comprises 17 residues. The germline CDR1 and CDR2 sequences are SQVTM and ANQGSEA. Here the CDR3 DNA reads TGCAGCGTTGGGGGACAGGCAACTAGCGGGAGCACCGGGGAGCTGTTTTTT. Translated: CSVGGQATSGSTGELFF.

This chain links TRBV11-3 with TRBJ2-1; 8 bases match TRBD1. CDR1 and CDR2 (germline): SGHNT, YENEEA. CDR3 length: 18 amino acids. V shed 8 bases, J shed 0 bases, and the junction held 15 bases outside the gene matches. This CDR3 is CASGPGQAKMGSYNEQFF. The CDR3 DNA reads TGTGCCAGCGGGCCGGGACAGGCCAAAATGGGCTCCTACAATGAGCAGTTCTTC.

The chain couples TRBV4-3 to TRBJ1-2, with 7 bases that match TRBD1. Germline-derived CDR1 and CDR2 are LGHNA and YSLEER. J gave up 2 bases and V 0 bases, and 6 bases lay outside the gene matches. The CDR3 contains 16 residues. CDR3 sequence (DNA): TGCGCCAGCAGCCAAGATTATCAGGGGGAGAACTATGGCTACACCTTC. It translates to CASSQDYQGENYGYTF.